Below are 27 T cell receptor beta chains sequenced from a single sample in a study of T cells in Graves' hyperthyroidism and ophthalmopathy. From RNA transcripts, TCR beta CDR3 regions were amplified. During a first-round RT-PCR of the TCR CDR3, the HTBI primer set was used. MiXCR, applied by TCRdb to the multiplex PCR reads, yields one record per CDR3 protein. The data hold hundreds of thousands of distinct CDR3 sequences, with 14% to 15% observed a single time. Sequences were obtained from blood. Receptors originate from a woman in her 40s with Graves' ophthalmopathy.

This clonotype was observed a few times. The chain has TRBV20-1 and TRBJ2-3, with TRBD2 matching 9 bases. Germline CDR1 and CDR2: DFQATT and SNEGSKA (reference sequence). V lost 3 bases, J lost 2 bases, and 3 bases stayed unmatched. CDR3 length: 14 amino acids. The DNA for the CDR3 is TGCAGTGCTAGGACTAGCGGTTCCACAGATACGCAGTATTTT. Translating it yields CSARTSGSTDTQYF.

This clonotype appeared many times. The chain employs TRBV28 and TRBJ1-2; the match to TRBD1 covers 7 bases. J lost 0 bases, V lost 5 bases, and 6 bases had no gene match. The V gene's germline CDR1 is MDHEN and CDR2 SYDVKM. The CDR3 extends over 15 amino acids. The CDR3 sequence: CASSGPGGANYGYTF. DNA for the CDR3: TGTGCCAGCAGTGGTCCAGGGGGGGCTAACTATGGCTACACCTTC.

This chain connects TRBV2 to TRBJ2-2, with TRBD2 matching over 13 bases. The V gene's germline CDR1 is SNHLY and CDR2 FYNNEI. The CDR3 has 17 residues. V lost 10 bases, J lost 1 base, and 9 bases stayed unmatched. DNA of the CDR3: TGTGCCACCGGAGGGACTAGCGGGGAGCTGAACACCGGGGAGCTGTTTTTT. As protein: CATGGTSGELNTGELFF.

This clonotype was seen ten or more times. The gene calls are TRBV14 and TRBJ1-3, with no clear D. This CDR3 comprises 15 residues. Trimming cost V 0 bases and J 6 bases, with 12 bases left between them. In germline, CDR1 is SGHDN, CDR2 FVKESK. The CDR3 region has the DNA TGTGCCAGCAGCCAAGATATGTATTTGGAAAACACCATATATTTT. It yields the protein CASSQDMYLENTIYF.

The sample holds many counts of this clonotype. CDR3 in amino acids: CASRSTGTTYEQYF. In DNA form, the CDR3 reads TGTGCCAGCAGGTCAACCGGGACCACCTACGAGCAGTACTTC. The chain recombines TRBV28 with TRBJ2-7, with D tentatively TRBD1 or TRBD2 (5 bases each). Trimming stripped 6 bases from V and 2 bases from J, with 14 bases between. The CDR3 is 14 residues long. From germline, CDR1 is MDHEN and CDR2 SYDVKM.

The chain employs TRBV4-2 and TRBJ2-2; 7 bases fit TRBD2. Germline lookup yields CDR1 LGHNA and CDR2 YNFKEQ. With V trimmed by 0 bases and J by 6 bases, 7 bases remained unmatched. The CDR3 is 16 residues long. As DNA, the CDR3 is TGTGCCAGCAGCCAAGATAAGCGGGGTGTCCCCGGGGAGCTGTTTTTT. Translation gives CASSQDKRGVPGELFF.

In this sample, this clonotype turned up many times. J is TRBJ2-7 and V is TRBV5-1; 8 nucleotides match TRBD1. The V segment lost 4 bases and the J segment 3 bases; nucleotides outside the gene matches: 6. Germline assignment: CDR1 SGHRS and CDR2 YFSETQ. This CDR3 is 14 amino acids long. In nucleotides, the CDR3 is TGCGCCAGCAGCCCGGACAGGGAATACTACGAGCAGTACTTC. Encoded protein: CASSPDREYYEQYF.

This clonotype came up a few times. The chain links TRBV5-1 to TRBJ2-2, with D tentatively TRBD2 (6 bases). The V gene's germline CDR1 is SGHRS and CDR2 YFSETQ. V was cut by 0 bases and J by 6 bases, with 18 bases left in between. The CDR3 runs to 17 residues. The CDR3 loop reads CASSLGSPGVWAGELFF. The CDR3 nucleotides are TGCGCCAGCAGCTTGGGATCGCCGGGGGTCTGGGCCGGGGAGCTGTTTTTT.

J is TRBJ2-7 and V is TRBV7-9, with D possibly matching TRBD2 (5 bases). Germline loops: CDR1 SEHNR, CDR2 FQNEAQ (reference sequence). Trimming shortened V by 4 bases and J by 2 bases, and 15 bases separated the two germline ends. This CDR3 spans 15 amino acids. The CDR3 protein is CASSSLLSGAYEQYF. The CDR3 nucleotides are TGTGCCAGCAGCTCCCTTCTGAGCGGAGCCTACGAGCAGTACTTC.

This clonotype was counted ten times or more. This sequence joins TRBV25-1 and TRBJ1-4, with a weak D call TRBD1 (6 bases). Looked up from germline, CDR1 is MGHDK and CDR2 is SYGVNS. CDR3 length: 14 residues. The V end was cut by 2 bases, the J end by 8 bases, with 12 bases between. CDR3 residues: CASSEAGVGEKLFF. The CDR3 DNA follows: TGTGCCAGCAGTGAAGCAGGGGTAGGCGAAAAACTGTTTTTT.

The gene calls are TRBV7-8 and TRBJ1-1, with 10 bases matching TRBD1. Losses at the gene ends were 1 base for V and 4 bases for J; bases not matched to a gene: 6. From germline, CDR1 is SGHVS and CDR2 FQNEAQ. The CDR3 totals 16 residues. CDR3 loop: CASSLGDRGSGTEAFF. The CDR3 coding sequence is TGTGCCAGCAGCTTAGGGGACAGGGGATCGGGCACTGAAGCTTTCTTT.

The rearrangement links TRBV5-1 to TRBJ2-7, with TRBD1 matching over 12 bases. Germline V gives CDR1 SGHRS, CDR2 YFSETQ. The CDR3 length is 15 residues. The V segment lost 5 bases and the J segment 7 bases; nucleotides outside the gene matches: 10. CDR3 amino acids: CASSPGTGGAWEQYF. The CDR3 bases are TGCGCCAGCAGTCCCGGGACAGGGGGCGCGTGGGAGCAGTACTTC. Complete variable domain (other parts from reference TRBV5-1 and TRBJ2-7): KAGVTQTPRYLIKTRGQQVTLSCSPISGHRSVSWYQQTPGQGLQFLFEYFSETQRNKGNFPGRFSGRQFSNSRSEMNVSTLELGDSALYLCASSPGTGGAWEQYFGPGTRLTVT.

In its sample, this clonotype was seen many times. The CDR3: CASSLEGRTPNLRGGKNIQYF. The CDR3 region has the DNA TGTGCCAGCAGTTTAGAGGGGCGGACTCCCAACCTGAGAGGGGGGAAAAACATTCAGTACTTC. The rearrangement joins TRBV12-3 or TRBV12-4 to TRBJ2-4; D is perhaps TRBD1 or TRBD2 (6 bases each). Between the trimmed V and J ends, which lost 1 base and 4 bases, there was a span of 29 bases. The CDR3 runs to 21 residues.

This clonotype was detected only a few times. V usage is TRBV19 and J usage is TRBJ2-2, with D perhaps given as TRBD1 or TRBD2 (6 bases each). This CDR3 has 15 residues. Deletions cut 7 bases from V and 1 base from J, with 13 bases between. Germline V lookup: CDR1 LNHDA, CDR2 SQIVND (reference sequence). Written as DNA, the CDR3 is TGTGCCAGTATGTCGGGGGCCGAGAACACCGGGGAGCTGTTTTTT. Its protein product is CASMSGAENTGELFF.

Many counts were recorded for this clonotype. This chain joins TRBV6-5 and TRBJ2-5, with 10 positions matching TRBD2. The CDR3 has 18 amino acids. In germline, CDR1 is MNHEY, CDR2 SVGAGI. Trimming cost V 3 bases and J 12 bases; bases outside gene matches: 22. The CDR3 sequence is CASSYERASGRTRPAEYF. DNA for the CDR3: TGTGCCAGCAGTTATGAGAGGGCTAGCGGGAGAACGCGTCCCGCGGAGTACTTC.

This clonotype showed up just a few times. Because it lacks the conserved phenylalanine or tryptophan at the end, this CDR3 is likely a read error. This chain links TRBV29-1 with TRBJ2-5; 7 nucleotides align to TRBD2. From germline, CDR1 is SQVTM and CDR2 ANQGSEA. This CDR3 is built from 15 residues. The ends lost 4 bases at V and 4 bases at J; junction bases unmatched: 12. In DNA form, the CDR3 reads TGCAGCGTTGTACTGGCGGGAGATTGGGGAGAGACCCAGTACCTC. It translates to CSVVLAGDWGETQYL.

This clonotype was counted many times. The V and J genes are TRBV20-1 and TRBJ1-2; D remains unclear. V dropped 5 bases and J dropped 8 bases, with 18 bases sitting between them. Per germline, CDR1 DFQATT and CDR2 SNEGSKA (reference sequence). CDR3 length: 13 amino acids. The CDR3 sequence is CSAPGGGSEGYTF. The DNA of the CDR3 is TGCAGTGCTCCAGGAGGAGGGTCCGAGGGCTACACCTTC.

This clonotype has ten or more counts. The chain employs TRBV28 and TRBJ2-7; tentative D call: TRBD2 (6 bases). Trimming left V 4 bases short and J 9 bases short, with 22 bases between. Germline CDR1 and CDR2: MDHEN and SYDVKM. The CDR3 has 15 residues. The chain's CDR3 is CASSSGGREPLGQYF. The CDR3 DNA sequence: TGTGCCAGCAGTTCTGGCGGGCGGGAACCCCTCGGGCAGTACTTC.

This clonotype occurred many times. This rearrangement joins TRBV28 to TRBJ2-7; unclear D gene. The V end was cut by 3 bases, the J end by 6 bases, with 12 bases between. Germline values: CDR1 MDHEN, CDR2 SYDVKM. This CDR3 has 13 amino acids. In nucleotides, the CDR3 is TGTGCCAGCAGTTTTAGGGTCGGGTCCGAGCAGTACTTC. Translated: CASSFRVGSEQYF.

This clonotype was observed many times. The chain carries TRBV6-2 or TRBV6-3 and TRBJ1-5, with 7 positions matching TRBD1. In germline, CDR1 is MNHEY, CDR2 SVGEGT. The CDR3 is 15 residues long. Losses at the gene ends were 2 bases for V and 0 bases for J; bases not matched to a gene: 1. CDR3 DNA: TGTGCCAGCAGTTACGGGACAGCTAGCAATCAGCCCCAGCATTTT. Residues: CASSYGTASNQPQHF.

On this clonotype: The junction shows a germline mismatch at one end, possibly a read error. The chain carries TRBV5-5 and TRBJ2-2, with D tentatively TRBD2 (7 bases). Germline values: CDR1 SGHKS, CDR2 YYEKEE (reference sequence). The CDR3 totals 14 residues. The chain's CDR3 is CASSSVGGPGELFF. The CDR3, as DNA: TGTGCCAGCAGCTCCGTCGGGGGGCCTGGGGAGCTGTTCTTT. The full variable domain, completed using reference TRBV5-5 and TRBJ2-2, is DAGVTQSPTHLIKTRGQQVTLRCSPISGHKSVSWYQQVLGQGPQFIFQYYEKEERGRGNFPDRFSARQFPNYSSELNVNALLLGDSALYLCASSSVGGPGELFFGEGSRLTVL.

This clonotype was seen repeatedly, ten times or more. The chain has TRBV7-8 and TRBJ2-5; 7 nucleotides agree with TRBD1. Germline CDR1 reads SGHVS; CDR2 reads FQNEAQ. Trimming took 3 bases from V and 2 from J; bases not matched to a gene: 6. The CDR3 loop spans 15 amino acids. The CDR3 here is CASSFGQEEQETQYF. The DNA of the CDR3 is TGTGCCAGCAGCTTCGGACAGGAGGAACAAGAGACCCAGTACTTC.

In its sample, this clonotype was seen many times. V gene TRBV29-1 combines with J gene TRBJ1-2; D uncertain. The CDR3 sequence is 12 residues long. Germline values: CDR1 SQVTM, CDR2 ANQGSEA. V was pared by 6 bases and J by 10 bases, with 18 bases between. The CDR3 coding sequence is TGCAGCGTCCGTAAGGAAGAACCGAACTACACCTTC. Its translation: CSVRKEEPNYTF.

This clonotype was counted many times. The chain joins TRBV29-1 to TRBJ1-1; D ambiguous. Looked up from germline, CDR1 is SQVTM and CDR2 is ANQGSEA. V gave up 6 bases and J gave up 6 bases, with 11 bases separating them. This CDR3 comprises 11 residues. The chain's CDR3 is CSVLPGAEAFF. The DNA of the CDR3 is TGCAGCGTCCTCCCGGGAGCTGAAGCTTTCTTT.

This chain uses TRBV20-1 with TRBJ2-5, with TRBD2 matching 12 bases. In germline, CDR1 is DFQATT, CDR2 SNEGSKA (reference sequence). This CDR3 has 14 residues. J gave up 2 bases and V 6 bases, and 4 bases lay outside the gene matches. CDR3 loop: CSAWGLAGQETQYF. The CDR3, as DNA: TGCAGTGCCTGGGGACTAGCGGGTCAAGAGACCCAGTACTTC.

In its sample, this clonotype was seen many times. This chain connects TRBV10-3 to TRBJ1-2; TRBD1 agrees at 8 bases. The CDR3 runs 14 residues. The V gene end was trimmed by 4 bases and the J gene end by 8 bases; junction bases not matched to a gene: 9. Germline V gene lookup returns CDR1 ENHRY and CDR2 SYGVKD. The DNA for the CDR3 is TGTGCCATCAGTGTCACCCGGGACAGGACGGGCTACACCTTC. Translated, it gives CAISVTRDRTGYTF.

The sample holds many counts of this clonotype. V gene TRBV12-3 or TRBV12-4 combines with J gene TRBJ1-1; 7 bases align to TRBD1. The CDR3 spans 14 residues. Losses at the gene ends were 5 bases for V and 0 bases for J; bases not matched to a gene: 3. The CDR3 bases are TGTGCCAGCAGTAGACAGGGTATGAACACTGAAGCTTTCTTT. Its translation is CASSRQGMNTEAFF.